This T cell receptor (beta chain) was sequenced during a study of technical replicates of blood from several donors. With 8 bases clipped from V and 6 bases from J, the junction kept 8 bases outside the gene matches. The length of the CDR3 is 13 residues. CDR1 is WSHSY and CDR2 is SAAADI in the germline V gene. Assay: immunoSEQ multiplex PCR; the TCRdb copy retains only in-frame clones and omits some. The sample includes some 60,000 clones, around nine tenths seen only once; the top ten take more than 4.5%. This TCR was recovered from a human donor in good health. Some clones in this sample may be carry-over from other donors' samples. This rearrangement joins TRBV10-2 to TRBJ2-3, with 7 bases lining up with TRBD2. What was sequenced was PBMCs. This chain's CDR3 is CASLGGENDTQYF. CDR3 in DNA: TGCGCCAGCCTTGGGGGGGAGAACGATACGCAGTATTTT.